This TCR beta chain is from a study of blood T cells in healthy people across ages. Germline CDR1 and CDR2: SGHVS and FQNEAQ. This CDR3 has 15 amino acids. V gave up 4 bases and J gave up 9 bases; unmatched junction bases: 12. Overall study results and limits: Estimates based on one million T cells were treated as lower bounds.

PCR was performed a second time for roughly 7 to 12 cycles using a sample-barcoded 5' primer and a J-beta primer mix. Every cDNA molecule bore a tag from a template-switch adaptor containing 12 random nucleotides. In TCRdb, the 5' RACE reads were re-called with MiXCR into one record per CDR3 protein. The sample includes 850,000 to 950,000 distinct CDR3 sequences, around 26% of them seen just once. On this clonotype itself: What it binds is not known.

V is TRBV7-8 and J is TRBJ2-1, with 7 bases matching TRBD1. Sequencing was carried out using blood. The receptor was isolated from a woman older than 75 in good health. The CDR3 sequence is CASSSSTGSIPEQFF. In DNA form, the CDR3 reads TGTGCCAGCAGCTCTTCGACAGGGTCGATACCTGAGCAGTTCTTC.